These 10 T cell receptor beta chains were sequenced from one sample in a study of blood T cell repertoires in COVID-19. TCRdb's table, derived via immunoSEQ multiplex PCR, lists solely in-frame clones and lacks some. The sample has around 250,000 clones, roughly nine tenths seen once. Specimen: PBMCs or T cells enriched from blood (not recorded which). These TCRs come from a human donor in a cohort exposed to, infected with or recovered from COVID-19 (not recorded which). The donor label of this sample is uncertain.

The CDR3 DNA follows: TGTGCCAGCAGCTCGCTACAGGTACCCCATGGCTACACCTTC. Its translation: CASSSLQVPHGYTF. The chain carries TRBV5-4 and TRBJ1-2, with D possibly TRBD1 on 5 matching bases. CDR1 and CDR2 from the germline V gene are SGHNT and YYREEE (reference sequence). The CDR3 has 14 amino acids. V lost 3 bases, J lost 6 bases, and 15 bases lay in between.

This rearrangement joins TRBV15 to TRBJ2-5; the D is unclear. V was trimmed by 0 bases and J by 5 bases, leaving 13 bases between them. The CDR3 consists of 15 residues. Germline V gene sequence: CDR1 LNHNV, CDR2 YYDKDF (reference sequence). CDR3: CATSRDRPRSETQYF. The CDR3 coding sequence is TGTGCCACCAGCAGAGATCGGCCTAGGTCGGAGACCCAGTACTTC.

The chain is built from TRBV5-5 and TRBJ1-4, with 8 bases aligning to TRBD1. Germline CDR1 and CDR2: SGHKS and YYEKEE (reference sequence). This CDR3 spans 15 amino acids. V lost 1 base and J lost 8; bases outside the gene matches: 7. In DNA, the CDR3 is TGTGCCAGCAGCTTGTTAACAGGGGGGGACGAAAAACTGTTTTTT. Amino acid sequence: CASSLLTGGDEKLFF.

The chain employs TRBV2 and TRBJ2-3; 7 positions agree with TRBD2. CDR3 length: 16 amino acids. Germline V lookup: CDR1 SNHLY, CDR2 FYNNEI. With 2 bases clipped from V and 2 bases from J, the junction kept 7 bases outside the gene matches. CDR3 sequence reads: CASSEPPSGITDTQYF. The CDR3 DNA reads TGTGCCAGCAGTGAACCCCCTAGCGGTATCACAGATACGCAGTATTTT.

This clone was recorded once. This chain uses TRBV5-4 with TRBJ2-1; maybe TRBD1 (6 bases). Per germline, CDR1 SGHNT and CDR2 YYREEE (reference sequence). This CDR3 is built from 15 residues. The V end lost 4 bases, the J end lost 6 bases, and 17 bases lay between the germline ends. CDR3 DNA sequence: TGTGCCAGCAGCCCCCCGGGACACTCAGGCAATGAGCAGTTCTTC. Translating it yields CASSPPGHSGNEQFF.

The rearrangement links TRBV10-3 to TRBJ2-3; 8 bases map to TRBD2. The CDR3 has 17 residues. Germline V gene sequence: CDR1 ENHRY, CDR2 SYGVKD. The V segment lost 2 bases and the J segment 1 base; nucleotides outside the gene matches: 8. The CDR3 reads CAISEGGGGLGTDTQYF. Written as DNA, the CDR3 is TGTGCCATCAGTGAGGGAGGCGGGGGGCTAGGCACAGATACGCAGTATTTT.

The chain is built from TRBV7-2 and TRBJ2-1; a weak D match, TRBD2 (5 bases). The CDR3 has 16 residues. CDR1 SGHTA and CDR2 FQGNSA come from the germline V gene. V lost 3 bases, J lost 2 bases, and 14 bases lay in between. CDR3 DNA: TGTGCCAGCAGCTTGCCCCCCGCCGGGACCTACAATGAGCAGTTCTTC. It is translated as CASSLPPAGTYNEQFF. The full variable domain, in which reference TRBV7-2 and TRBJ2-1 provide the parts outside the CDR3, is GAGVSQSPSNKVTEKGKDVELRCDPISGHTALYWYRQSLGQGLEFLIYFQGNSAPDKSGLPSDRFSAERTGGSVSTLTIQRTQQEDSAVYLCASSLPPAGTYNEQFFGPGTRLTVL.

This sequence joins TRBV5-5 and TRBJ2-3; TRBD1 matches at 9 bases. V was clipped by 4 bases and J by 6 bases; unmatched bases: 9. The CDR3 covers 15 residues. Germline CDR1 is SGHKS and CDR2 is YYEKEE (reference sequence). The CDR3: CASSPGTGKGDTQYF. DNA for the CDR3: TGTGCCAGCAGCCCGGGGACAGGGAAAGGGGATACGCAGTATTTT.

This chain links TRBV20-1 with TRBJ1-1; 9 bases are shared with TRBD1. Trimming cost V 6 bases and J 5 bases; bases outside gene matches: 1. Germline V gene sequence: CDR1 DFQATT, CDR2 SNEGSKA (reference sequence). The CDR3 has 11 residues. In nucleotides, the CDR3 is TGCAGTGCGGGGACAGGGACTGAAGCTTTCTTT. Protein: CSAGTGTEAFF.

The chain combines TRBV6-5 with TRBJ2-1; no clear D gene. The CDR3 spans 13 residues. Germline V CDR1 and CDR2: MNHEY, SVGAGI. Trimming pared 6 bases from V and 3 bases from J, leaving 9 bases between. The CDR3 sequence is CASSFDNYNEQFF. CDR3 coding DNA: TGTGCCAGCAGCTTTGACAACTACAATGAGCAGTTCTTC.